These T cell receptor beta chains were read from a single sample in a study of blood T cell repertoires in COVID-19. Generated by immunoSEQ multiplex PCR, the TCRdb table keeps only in-frame clones and is missing some. The data show about 83,000 clones, about 86% seen once. Sample: peripheral blood. Receptors were obtained from a woman aged 80 or over in a cohort sampled during active or convalescent COVID-19. Both conserved end residues are part of each CDR3. Fields, in order: J gene, clone size, V gene, CDR3 length, D gene, CDR3 DNA, CDR3 protein. A D gene is named only where the DNA matches it firmly. Not all rows give a size; the values are once, few, many and, for expanded clones, a class.

j_call: TRBJ1-3; clone_size: NA; v_call: TRBV4-1; cdr3_length: 15; d_call: NA; cdr3_nt: TGCGCCAGCAGCCGCAGACTTGACTCTGGAAACACCATATATTTT; cdr3_aa: CASSRRLDSGNTIYF
j_call: TRBJ2-1; clone_size: once; v_call: TRBV11-1; cdr3_length: 14; d_call: NA; cdr3_nt: TGTGCCAGCAGCTTCCTACAGGGAAACAATGAGCAGTTCTTC; cdr3_aa: CASSFLQGNNEQFF
j_call: TRBJ1-1; clone_size: few; v_call: TRBV10-3; cdr3_length: 14; d_call: TRBD1; cdr3_nt: TGTGCCATCAGGCGACAGGGAGGCAGCACTGAAGCTTTCTTT; cdr3_aa: CAIRRQGGSTEAFF
j_call: TRBJ2-7; clone_size: NA; v_call: TRBV5-1; cdr3_length: 12; d_call: NA; cdr3_nt: TGCGCCAGCAGTTCCGACTTCTACGAGCAGTACTTC; cdr3_aa: CASSSDFYEQYF
j_call: TRBJ1-2; clone_size: NA; v_call: TRBV6-6; cdr3_length: 14; d_call: NA; cdr3_nt: TGTGCCAGCAGATCGGGGGGGAGCCACTATGGCTACACCTTC; cdr3_aa: CASRSGGSHYGYTF
j_call: TRBJ2-3; clone_size: NA; v_call: TRBV7-8; cdr3_length: 17; d_call: NA; cdr3_nt: TGTGCCAGCAGCTTAGTCGGGGAGAGGGTTGGCACAGATACGCAGTATTTT; cdr3_aa: CASSLVGERVGTDTQYF
j_call: TRBJ2-1; clone_size: NA; v_call: TRBV5-5; cdr3_length: 15; d_call: NA; cdr3_nt: TGTGCCAGCAGCTGGGGGCCTGGGGTCGGCAATGAGCAGTTCTTC; cdr3_aa: CASSWGPGVGNEQFF
j_call: TRBJ2-3; clone_size: NA; v_call: TRBV19; cdr3_length: 17; d_call: TRBD1; cdr3_nt: TGTGCCAGTAGTATAGGATCAGGGGGCAAGGGGACAGATACGCAGTATTTT; cdr3_aa: CASSIGSGGKGTDTQYF
j_call: TRBJ2-5; clone_size: few; v_call: TRBV28; cdr3_length: 16; d_call: NA; cdr3_nt: TGTGCCAGCAGTTTCGCTCAGGGGTTCCTGGGAGAGACCCAGTACTTC; cdr3_aa: CASSFAQGFLGETQYF
j_call: TRBJ1-1; clone_size: NA; v_call: TRBV11-3; cdr3_length: 14; d_call: TRBD1; cdr3_nt: TGTGCCAGCAGCCAACAGGGGTTGGGCACTGAAGCTTTCTTT; cdr3_aa: CASSQQGLGTEAFF
j_call: TRBJ2-1; clone_size: once; v_call: TRBV2; cdr3_length: 11; d_call: NA; cdr3_nt: TGTGCCAGCAGTGAGCGCAATGAGCAGTTCTTC; cdr3_aa: CASSERNEQFF
j_call: TRBJ1-5; clone_size: NA; v_call: TRBV19; cdr3_length: 16; d_call: NA; cdr3_nt: TGTGCCAGTAGTATTAGGACTGTCGATAGCAATCAGCCCCAGCATTTT; cdr3_aa: CASSIRTVDSNQPQHF
j_call: TRBJ1-1; clone_size: NA; v_call: TRBV6-1; cdr3_length: 15; d_call: NA; cdr3_nt: TGTGCCAGCAGTGAATGGGGGGGGGCAGGATCTGAAGCTTTCTTT; cdr3_aa: CASSEWGGAGSEAFF
j_call: TRBJ2-1; clone_size: NA; v_call: TRBV7-2; cdr3_length: 16; d_call: TRBD1; cdr3_nt: TGTGCCAGCAGCCTCAGGGGGATGGGGTCCTACAATGAGCAGTTCTTC; cdr3_aa: CASSLRGMGSYNEQFF
j_call: TRBJ2-7; clone_size: NA; v_call: TRBV18; cdr3_length: 14; d_call: TRBD1; cdr3_nt: TGTGCCAGCTCACCACCGACAGGGAGCTACGAGCAGTACTTC; cdr3_aa: CASSPPTGSYEQYF
j_call: TRBJ2-5; clone_size: NA; v_call: TRBV6-5; cdr3_length: 15; d_call: TRBD2; cdr3_nt: TGTGCCAGCAGTTTGGGACTAGCGGGTGTTCAGACCCAGTACTTC; cdr3_aa: CASSLGLAGVQTQYF
j_call: TRBJ1-5; clone_size: NA; v_call: TRBV5-5; cdr3_length: 14; d_call: TRBD1; cdr3_nt: TGTGCCAGCAGCCAAGGGACAGCTAATCAGCCCCAGCATTTT; cdr3_aa: CASSQGTANQPQHF
j_call: TRBJ1-2; clone_size: NA; v_call: TRBV6-5; cdr3_length: 15; d_call: TRBD1; cdr3_nt: TGTGCCAGCAGTTCCCGGACAGGGTATAACTATGGCTACACCTTC; cdr3_aa: CASSSRTGYNYGYTF
j_call: TRBJ1-6; clone_size: NA; v_call: TRBV4-1; cdr3_length: 15; d_call: TRBD1; cdr3_nt: TGCGCCAGCAGCCAACCGGACAGGGAGAATTCACCCCTCCACTTT; cdr3_aa: CASSQPDRENSPLHF
j_call: TRBJ1-1; clone_size: NA; v_call: TRBV27; cdr3_length: 13; d_call: NA; cdr3_nt: TGTGCCAGCAGTTTATACACGAACACTGAAGCTTTCTTT; cdr3_aa: CASSLYTNTEAFF
j_call: TRBJ2-7; clone_size: NA; v_call: TRBV5-4; cdr3_length: 15; d_call: TRBD2; cdr3_nt: TGTGCCAGCAGCTTGGTTGGCGGGAGTTCCTACGAGCAGTACTTC; cdr3_aa: CASSLVGGSSYEQYF
j_call: TRBJ2-5; clone_size: NA; v_call: TRBV5-4; cdr3_length: 13; d_call: NA; cdr3_nt: TGTGCCAGCAGCCCAGGACTTAAAGAGACCCAGTACTTC; cdr3_aa: CASSPGLKETQYF
j_call: TRBJ1-1; clone_size: few; v_call: TRBV29-1; cdr3_length: 14; d_call: NA; cdr3_nt: TGCAGCGTTGACTCCGGGACAACGAACACTGAAGCTTTCTTT; cdr3_aa: CSVDSGTTNTEAFF
j_call: TRBJ2-3; clone_size: NA; v_call: TRBV6-4; cdr3_length: 15; d_call: TRBD2; cdr3_nt: TGTGCCAGCAGTGAAAGCGGGAGGGGCACAGATACGCAGTATTTT; cdr3_aa: CASSESGRGTDTQYF
j_call: TRBJ1-5; clone_size: NA; v_call: TRBV7-9; cdr3_length: 14; d_call: NA; cdr3_nt: TGTGCCAGCAGCCTCAATACAATCGATCAGCCCCAGCATTTT; cdr3_aa: CASSLNTIDQPQHF
j_call: TRBJ2-5; clone_size: NA; v_call: TRBV5-1; cdr3_length: 15; d_call: TRBD1; cdr3_nt: TGCGCCAGCAGCTTGGACGAGACAGGGGAAGAGACCCAGTACTTC; cdr3_aa: CASSLDETGEETQYF
j_call: TRBJ1-2; clone_size: NA; v_call: TRBV28; cdr3_length: 13; d_call: NA; cdr3_nt: TGTGCCCACCAGGGGTGGTATAACTATGGCTACACCTTC; cdr3_aa: CAHQGWYNYGYTF
j_call: TRBJ1-4; clone_size: NA; v_call: TRBV29-1; cdr3_length: 13; d_call: NA; cdr3_nt: TGCAGCGTTCAGGACAGTAGGGGTGAAAAACTGTTTTTT; cdr3_aa: CSVQDSRGEKLFF
j_call: TRBJ2-5; clone_size: NA; v_call: TRBV7-9; cdr3_length: 15; d_call: NA; cdr3_nt: TGTGCCAGCAGCTTAGAGGGGGGGCGGACGAAGACCCAGTACTTC; cdr3_aa: CASSLEGGRTKTQYF